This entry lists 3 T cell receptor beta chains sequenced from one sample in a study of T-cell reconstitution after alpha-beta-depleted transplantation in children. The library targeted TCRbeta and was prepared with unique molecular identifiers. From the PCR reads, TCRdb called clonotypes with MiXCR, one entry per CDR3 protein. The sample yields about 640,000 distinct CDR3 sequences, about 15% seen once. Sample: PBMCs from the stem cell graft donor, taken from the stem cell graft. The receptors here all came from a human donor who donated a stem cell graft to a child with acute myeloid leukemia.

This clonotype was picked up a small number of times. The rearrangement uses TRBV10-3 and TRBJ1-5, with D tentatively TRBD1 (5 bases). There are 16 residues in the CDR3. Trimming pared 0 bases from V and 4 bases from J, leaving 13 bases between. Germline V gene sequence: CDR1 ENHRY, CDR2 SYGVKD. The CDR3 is CAISESEGFRNQPQHF. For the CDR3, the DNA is TGTGCCATCAGTGAGTCCGAGGGGTTTCGGAATCAGCCCCAGCATTTT.

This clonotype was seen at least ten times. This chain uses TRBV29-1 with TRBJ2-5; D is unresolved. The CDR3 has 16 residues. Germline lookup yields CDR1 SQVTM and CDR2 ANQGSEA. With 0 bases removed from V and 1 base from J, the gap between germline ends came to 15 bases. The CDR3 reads CSVEEPRALFQETQYF. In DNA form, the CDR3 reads TGCAGCGTTGAAGAACCCCGGGCCCTCTTCCAAGAGACCCAGTACTTC.

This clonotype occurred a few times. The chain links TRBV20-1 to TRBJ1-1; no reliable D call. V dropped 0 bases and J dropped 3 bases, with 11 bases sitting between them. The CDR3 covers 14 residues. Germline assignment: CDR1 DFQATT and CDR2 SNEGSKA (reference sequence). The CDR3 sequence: CSARDRVGYTEAFF. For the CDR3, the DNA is TGCAGTGCTAGAGATCGGGTAGGGTACACTGAAGCTTTCTTT.